A single sample is the source of the 6 T cell receptor beta chains below, sequenced in a study of blood T cell repertoires in COVID-19. Libraries were prepared by immunoSEQ multiplex PCR; TCRdb keeps only in-frame clonotypes and omits some of them. This table holds 150,000 to 200,000 clones, around nine tenths found once. Sequencing input: peripheral blood. The receptors derive from a woman between 18 and 29 years old who had recovered from COVID-19.

The J gene is TRBJ1-1, the V gene TRBV25-1; no clear D gene. V lost 6 bases, J lost 4 bases, and 15 bases lay in between. The CDR3 consists of 14 residues. The germline V gene encodes CDR1 MGHDK and CDR2 SYGVNS. CDR3: CASSPSGIATEAFF. Here the CDR3 DNA reads TGTGCCAGCAGCCCTTCGGGGATCGCCACTGAAGCTTTCTTT.

This clone was seen once. V gene TRBV6-2 or TRBV6-3 combines with J gene TRBJ1-1; D ambiguous. The CDR3 contains 14 residues. V was clipped by 1 base and J by 1 base, with 7 bases between them. In germline, CDR1 is MNHEY, CDR2 SVGEGT. The CDR3 protein is CASSYFRSNTEAFF. The CDR3 DNA is TGTGCCAGCAGTTACTTCAGGTCGAACACTGAAGCTTTCTTT.

The rearrangement joins TRBV9 to TRBJ1-1; D perhaps matches TRBD1 (6 bases). Trimming pared 0 bases from V and 5 bases from J, leaving 11 bases between. Per the germline V gene, CDR1 is SGDLS and CDR2 is YYNGEE. CDR3 size: 14 residues. The CDR3 region is CASSVGSGETEAFF. In DNA form, the CDR3 reads TGTGCCAGCAGCGTAGGATCAGGGGAAACTGAAGCTTTCTTT.

This clone was picked up a small number of times. This sequence joins TRBV6-5 and TRBJ1-2, with D perhaps matching TRBD1 (5 bases). V was trimmed by 8 bases and J by 7 bases, leaving 20 bases between them. From germline, CDR1 is MNHEY and CDR2 SVGAGI. The CDR3 is 14 amino acids. The CDR3 here is CASEMAGKDGGYTF. The CDR3 DNA sequence: TGTGCCAGCGAAATGGCAGGGAAGGATGGTGGCTACACCTTC.

The chain couples TRBV2 to TRBJ2-5, with 7 bases identical to TRBD1. There are 14 residues in the CDR3. Germline-derived CDR1 and CDR2 are SNHLY and FYNNEI. V gave up 8 bases and J gave up 2 bases; unmatched junction bases: 8. Here the CDR3 DNA reads TGTGCCAGCTGCACCGGGACAGCACAAGAGACCCAGTACTTC. Protein sequence: CASCTGTAQETQYF.

The gene calls are TRBV2 and TRBJ2-7, with D hard to call. Germline V gives CDR1 SNHLY, CDR2 FYNNEI. The CDR3 contains 12 residues. V lost 4 bases, J lost 4 bases, and 8 bases lay in between. CDR3 region: CASSALGYEQYV. The CDR3, as DNA: TGTGCCAGCAGTGCCCTAGGATACGAGCAGTACGTC.